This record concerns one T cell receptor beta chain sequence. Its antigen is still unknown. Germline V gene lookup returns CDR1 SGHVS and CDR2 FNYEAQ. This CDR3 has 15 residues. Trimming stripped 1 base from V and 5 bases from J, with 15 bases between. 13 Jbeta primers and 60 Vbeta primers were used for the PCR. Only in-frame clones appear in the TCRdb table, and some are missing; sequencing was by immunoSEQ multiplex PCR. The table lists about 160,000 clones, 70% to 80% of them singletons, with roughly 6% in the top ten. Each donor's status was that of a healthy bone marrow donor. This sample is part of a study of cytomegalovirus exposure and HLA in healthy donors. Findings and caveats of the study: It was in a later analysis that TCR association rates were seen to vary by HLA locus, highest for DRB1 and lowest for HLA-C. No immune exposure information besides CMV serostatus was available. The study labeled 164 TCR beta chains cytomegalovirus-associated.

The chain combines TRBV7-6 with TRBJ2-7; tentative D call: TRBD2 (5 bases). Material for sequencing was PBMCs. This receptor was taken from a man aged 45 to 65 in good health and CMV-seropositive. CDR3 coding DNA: TGTGCCAGCAGCTTAGGCGGGCTACTCTTGGACGAGCAGTACTTC. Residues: CASSLGGLLLDEQYF.